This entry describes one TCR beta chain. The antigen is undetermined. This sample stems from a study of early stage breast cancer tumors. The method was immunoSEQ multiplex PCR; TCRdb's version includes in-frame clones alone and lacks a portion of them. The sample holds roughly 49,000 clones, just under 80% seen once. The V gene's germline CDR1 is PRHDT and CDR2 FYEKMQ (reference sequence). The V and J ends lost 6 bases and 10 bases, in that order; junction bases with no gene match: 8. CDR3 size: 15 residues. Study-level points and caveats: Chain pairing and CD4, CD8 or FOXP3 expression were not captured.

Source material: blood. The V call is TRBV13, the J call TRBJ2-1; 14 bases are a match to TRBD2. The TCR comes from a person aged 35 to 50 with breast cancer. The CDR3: CASSQMGLAGDEQFF. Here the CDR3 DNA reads TGTGCCAGCAGTCAAATGGGACTAGCGGGAGACGAGCAGTTCTTC.